This TCR beta chain is from a study of blood T cell repertoires in COVID-19. Looking at the study overall: Spain, Italy and the United States supplied samples that represented acute and convalescent COVID-19. The cDNA or gDNA used as material had been derived from T cells, B-cell-depleted T cells, or PBMCs.

The assay was immunoSEQ multiplex PCR, and TCRdb's table has in-frame clones only and misses some. In the table there are about 69,000 clones, 60% to 85% of which are singletons. This clone appeared a few times. The clonotype was recovered from a man in his 60s with acute or convalescent COVID-19. The material sequenced was peripheral blood.

CDR3 loop: CATHAGQGRSSPLHF. The CDR3 DNA reads TGTGCCACCCACGCGGGACAGGGCAGAAGTTCACCCCTCCACTTT. The chain has TRBV27 and TRBJ1-6, with TRBD1 matching 9 bases. CDR1 MNHEY and CDR2 SMNVEV come from the germline V gene (reference sequence). Losses at the gene ends were 10 bases for V and 9 bases for J; bases not matched to a gene: 13. This CDR3 is 15 amino acids long.